The present T cell receptor beta chain was sequenced within a study of blood T cell repertoires in COVID-19. Study-wide background: The United States, Italy and Spain were the sources of the acute and convalescent COVID-19 samples. From T cells, B-cell-depleted T cells, or PBMCs came the material, which was cDNA or gDNA.

As handled by the study authors: Estimation of nucleated cell counts relied on the amplification of reference gene primers. TCRdb's table, derived via immunoSEQ multiplex PCR, lists solely in-frame clones and lacks some. That table supplies the V and J calls and clone size; D and trimming were determined from the DNA. The sample lists nearly 30,000 clones, 80% occurring once. The CDR3 is 13 residues long. V trimming: 4 bases; J trimming: 3 bases; junction bases outside the gene matches: 3. The germline gives CDR1 SGHRS, CDR2 YFSETQ. The TCR comes from a woman in her 70s with acute or convalescent COVID-19. The V and J genes are TRBV5-1 and TRBJ1-1, with 7 bases that match TRBD1. The sample taken for sequencing was peripheral blood. CDR3 sequence reads: CASSQGDDTEAFF. CDR3 sequence (DNA): TGCGCCAGCAGCCAGGGGGACGACACTGAAGCTTTCTTT.